The entry that follows covers one T cell receptor (beta chain) sequence. Whenever a sample was processed, at least 7 million PBMCs were isolated. This entry is derived from a study of blood T cells in healthy people across ages. It was with a sample-barcoded 5' primer and a J-beta primer mix that a second PCR of about 7 to 12 cycles was run. MiXCR was run by TCRdb on the 5' RACE reads, yielding one entry per CDR3 protein. The sample holds about 1,400,000 distinct CDR3 sequences, approximately 59% seen once. CDR1 is LGHNT and CDR2 is FRNRAP in the germline V gene. CDR3 length equals 14 residues. With 5 bases clipped from V and 8 bases from J, the junction kept 8 bases outside the gene matches.

The V gene is TRBV12-5, the J gene TRBJ2-1; 8 bases are a match to TRBD1. Input material: blood. This TCR was recovered from a man aged 18 to 29 in good health. The CDR3 loop is CASGDTGGQDEQFF. CDR3 nucleotide sequence: TGTGCTAGTGGTGATACAGGGGGTCAAGATGAGCAGTTCTTC.